This T cell receptor (beta chain) originates from a study of MAIT cells during Salmonella Paratyphi A infection (dated by TCRdb to 2017 to 2019). Turning to the overall study: Adult volunteers aged 18 to 60 ingested a single dose of 1-5x10^3 CFU of S. Paratyphi A strain NVGH308. Diagnosed volunteers received ciprofloxacin 500 mg twice daily for 14 days starting at diagnosis. What the research found in general, with its limitations: Compared with healthy controls, diagnosed volunteers had more expansion or contraction among the top five MAIT clonotypes (about 0.5 versus 0.13), a finding that suggests the repertoire is reshaped by infection. Although the availability of volunteer samples limited sample sizes, the sizes were judged adequate for detecting differences between groups. A significant decrease in the space occupied by over-represented MAIT clonotypes was found from baseline to mid-infection (approximately 0.16 to 0.098), whereas no significant post-infection difference was found. MAIT cell TRBV usage was oligoclonal with a preference for TRBV20 and TRBV6, and infection did not appear to change this usage.

Libraries were built with 5' RACE. TCRbeta was amplified in two rounds of PCR using Phusion High-Fidelity polymerase, and the primers added sample-specific barcodes. TCRbeta libraries were made through template-switch cDNA synthesis using SMARTScribe reverse transcriptase and a TRBC-specific primer. The barcoded samples were pooled and then prepared using the NEBNext Ultra DNA Library Prep Kit for Illumina. Libraries were sequenced on an Illumina MiSeq with the MiSeq reagent kit v2, 300 cycles. The study's own analysis went as follows. Reads were demultiplexed by barcode with Jemultiplexer and were aligned with MiTCR using default parameters. Non-functional sequences were filtered out with VDJtools, and clonotypes were defined by amino acid sequence, with frequencies based on assigned sequence reads. The clonal space homeostasis analysis grouped clonotypes by frequency into over-represented (0.05-1), large, medium and small bins. TCRdb itself trimmed the public reads at Q25 with fastp, ran MiXCR and retained productive beta chains. Each CDR3 protein gets just one entry, which takes the most common genes and DNA from the rows behind it. None of the V and J calls come from the authors' own analysis; TCRdb made them. Present in this sample are 1,000 to 1,500 distinct CDR3 sequences, roughly 53% of which were seen just once. The ten largest clones add up to around 33% of the sample.

Reading the label with the study, this specimen's time point is: mid-infection, around enteric fever diagnosis. MAIT cells, defined as Valpha7.2+ CD161+ T cells, were identified and sorted by flow cytometry. Circulating MAIT cell TCRbeta repertoires were profiled longitudinally in six volunteers who developed enteric fever after controlled oral challenge with live Salmonella Paratyphi A. Every diagnosed volunteer provided MAIT cell samples at three timepoints: pre-infection, mid-infection and post-infection. Enteric fever was diagnosed as Paratyphi A bacteremia and/or persistent fever above 38 °C lasting more than 12 hours. Infection was diagnosed in challenged volunteers between day 4 and day 7 after challenge. Between roughly 5,000 and 11,000 MAIT cells per sample were sorted directly into RNAqueous-Micro lysis buffer for RNA extraction. Lymphoprep gradient centrifugation was used to isolate peripheral blood mononuclear cells from both the blood samples and the leukocyte cones. Cell sorting used a BD FACSAria Fusion or BD FACSAria III sorter.

As encoded in the germline V gene (reference sequence), CDR1 is DFQATT while CDR2 is SNEGSKA. A distance of 21 bases separates the germline ends of V and J, which lose 6 bases and 3 bases respectively. The CDR3 numbers 15 residues from cysteine through phenylalanine. Here the CDR3 DNA is all that survives: 45 bases in frame from base 1. This clonotype was recorded a few times. There is no known antigen for this receptor. Per-base qualities were not stored, and no clone one base away is much larger. The sample here was MAIT cells from blood, taken at the middle sampling point of the challenge study. The chain was built from TRBV20-1 and TRBJ2-7; a tentative D match to TRBD1 spans 6 bases. The sequence came from a person aged 18 to 75 who was deliberately infected with Salmonella Paratyphi A in a paratyphoid fever challenge study. The CDR3 region reads CSATDSGTFDYEQYF. The nucleotides are TGCAGTGCCACGGACTCCGGGACATTCGACTACGAGCAGTACTTC.